The 5 T cell receptor beta chains below all came from one sample that was sequenced in a study of blood T cell repertoires in COVID-19. Only in-frame clones appear in the TCRdb table, and some are missing; sequencing was by immunoSEQ multiplex PCR. This table has over 400,000 clones, around nine tenths appearing once. The sequencing input was peripheral blood. The origin of the receptors is a woman between 45 and 65 years old with COVID-19, enrolled during active disease.

The gene calls are TRBV6-5 and TRBJ1-3; a possible D gene is TRBD1 (5 bases). The V gene lost 5 bases and the J gene lost 4 bases, with 12 bases spanning the gap. From germline, CDR1 is MNHEY and CDR2 SVGAGI. CDR3 length: 14 amino acids. The chain's CDR3 is CASSPPAGGNTIYF. For the CDR3, the DNA is TGTGCCAGCAGTCCCCCGGCAGGGGGAAACACCATATATTTT.

The chain carries TRBV3-1 (or the pseudogene TRBV3-2) and TRBJ2-2; no reliable D call. The CDR3 is 15 residues long. CDR1 and CDR2 from the germline V gene are LGHDT and YNNKEL (reference sequence). The ends were cut back, 0 bases at V and 8 bases at J, with 13 bases in the middle. The CDR3 coding sequence is TGTGCCAGCAGCCAAGAGAACTCCGCTAGGGGGGAGCTGTTTTTT. This codes for CASSQENSARGELFF.

This CDR3 reads CASSPGQPYGYTF. CDR3 nucleotide sequence: TGTGCCAGCAGTCCGGGACAGCCCTATGGCTACACCTTC. The chain has TRBV27 and TRBJ1-2; TRBD1 matches at 7 bases. CDR1 is MNHEY and CDR2 is SMNVEV in the germline V gene (reference sequence). The CDR3 totals 13 residues. J was trimmed by 4 bases and V by 5 bases; bases with no gene match: 4.

The V call is TRBV2, the J call TRBJ1-5; D perhaps matches TRBD1 (6 bases). This CDR3 contains 13 residues. Trimming stripped 7 bases from V and 4 bases from J, with 11 bases between. Germline CDR1 is SNHLY and CDR2 is FYNNEI. In nucleotides, the CDR3 is TGTGCCAGCATCAGGGACATAAATCAGCCCCAGCATTTT. This codes for CASIRDINQPQHF.

The rearrangement joins TRBV6-5 to TRBJ2-7, with 9 bases lining up with TRBD1. Germline CDR1 reads MNHEY; CDR2 reads SVGAGI. The CDR3 has 15 residues. Trimming removed 5 bases from V and 7 bases from J; junction bases left unmatched: 12. CDR3 in DNA: TGTGCCAGCAGTCGACCGGGACAGGGCTTTGAAGAGCAGTACTTC. Protein: CASSRPGQGFEEQYF.